The TCR beta chain under discussion was sequenced for a study of beta chain features in type 1 diabetes. Points from the study as a whole: TCRB CDR3s from Type 1 diabetes patients were moderately but significantly shorter in all four CD4+ subsets.

Comment on this clone: What it binds is not known.

Reverse transcribing all isolated RNA meant expressed TCRB transcripts were sequenced. Generated by immunoSEQ multiplex PCR, the TCRdb table keeps only in-frame clones and is missing some. Altogether 600,000 to 700,000 clones are present, around 12% being singletons, with the ten largest covering around 0.12%. After removal of 0 bases from V and 7 bases from J, the junction contained 10 bases not matched to a gene. The CDR3 consists of 17 residues. In germline, CDR1 is LGHNA, CDR2 YSLEER. The TCR comes from a man aged 30 to 45 with type 1 diabetes. The sequencing sample was made of naive CD4+ T cells from blood. The V call is TRBV4-3, the J call TRBJ2-1, with 9 bases fitting TRBD1. The CDR3 DNA follows: TGCGCCAGCAGCCAAGAGCACCTCGGGGGACAGGGAAATGAGCAGTTCTTC. Protein product: CASSQEHLGGQGNEQFF.